This entry is about one T cell receptor (beta chain). Its antigen is unidentified. Researchers ran the PCR with 60 Vbeta and 13 Jbeta primers. Repertoires were generated with immunoSEQ multiplex PCR, while TCRdb's copy carries only in-frame clones and drops some. Of 150,000 to 200,000 clones in the sample, 77% were seen once. V shed 2 bases and J shed 1 base, with 5 bases lying between them. This CDR3 comprises 13 residues. Germline V gives CDR1 SGHTA, CDR2 FQGNSA. This record belongs to a study of cytomegalovirus exposure and HLA in healthy donors. Nominally healthy donors provided the samples, though records likely missed some immune exposures. Study observations and caveats: Earlier findings revealed that most TCR beta V segments proved productive either about 90% or about 30% of the time. Later on, an analysis found that several of the most significant clusters appeared to be linked to common viral pathogens, which included parvovirus B19.

Sample: PBMCs. This clonotype was sampled from a woman aged 40-49 years in good health and CMV-seropositive. This rearrangement joins TRBV7-2 to TRBJ1-1; no reliable D call. The CDR3 loop reads CASSLPQNTEAFF. Here the CDR3 DNA reads TGTGCCAGCAGCTTACCACAGAACACTGAAGCTTTCTTT.